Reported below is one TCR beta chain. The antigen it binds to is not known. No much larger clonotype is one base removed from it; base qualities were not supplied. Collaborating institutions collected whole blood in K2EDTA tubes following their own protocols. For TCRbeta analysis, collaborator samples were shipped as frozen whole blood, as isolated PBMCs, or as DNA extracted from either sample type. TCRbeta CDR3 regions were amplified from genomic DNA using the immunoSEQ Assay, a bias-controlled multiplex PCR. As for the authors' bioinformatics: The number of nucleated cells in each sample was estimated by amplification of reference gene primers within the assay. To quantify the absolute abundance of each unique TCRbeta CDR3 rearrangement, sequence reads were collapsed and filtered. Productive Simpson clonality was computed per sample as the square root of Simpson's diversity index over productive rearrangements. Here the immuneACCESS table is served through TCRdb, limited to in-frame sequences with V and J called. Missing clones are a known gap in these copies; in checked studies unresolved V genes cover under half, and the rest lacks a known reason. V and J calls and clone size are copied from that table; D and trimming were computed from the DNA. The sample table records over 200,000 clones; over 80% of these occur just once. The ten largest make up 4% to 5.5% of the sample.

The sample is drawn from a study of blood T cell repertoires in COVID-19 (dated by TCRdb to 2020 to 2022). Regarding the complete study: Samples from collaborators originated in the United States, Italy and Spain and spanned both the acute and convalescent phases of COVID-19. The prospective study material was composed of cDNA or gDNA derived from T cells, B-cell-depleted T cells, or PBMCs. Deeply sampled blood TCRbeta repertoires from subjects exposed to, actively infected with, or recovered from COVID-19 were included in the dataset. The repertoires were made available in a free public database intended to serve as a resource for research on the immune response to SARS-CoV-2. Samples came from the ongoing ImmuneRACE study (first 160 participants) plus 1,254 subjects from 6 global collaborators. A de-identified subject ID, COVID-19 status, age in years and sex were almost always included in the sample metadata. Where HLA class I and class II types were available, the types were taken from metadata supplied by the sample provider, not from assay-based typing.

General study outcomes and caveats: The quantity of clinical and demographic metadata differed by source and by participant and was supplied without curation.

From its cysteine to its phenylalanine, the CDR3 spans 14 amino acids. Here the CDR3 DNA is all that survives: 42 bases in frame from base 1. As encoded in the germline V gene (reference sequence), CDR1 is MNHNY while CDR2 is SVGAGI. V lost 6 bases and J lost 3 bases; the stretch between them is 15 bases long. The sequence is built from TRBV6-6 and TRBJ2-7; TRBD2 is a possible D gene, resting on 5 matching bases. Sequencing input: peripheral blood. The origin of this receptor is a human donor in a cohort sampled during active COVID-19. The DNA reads TGTGCCAGCAGGTCTCGGGGAAATCTCTACGAGCAGTACTTC. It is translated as CASRSRGNLYEQYF.